The 17 T cell receptor beta chains below all came from one sample that was sequenced in a study of CD8+ T cells in alopecia areata. cDNA prepared by RNA extraction and subsequent reverse transcription served as the template for sequencing. Produced via immunoSEQ multiplex PCR; TCRdb's table is partial and in-frame only. The profile shows around 60,000 clones, 44% of them singletons. The sequenced sample was NKG2D-low CD8+ T cells sorted from blood. The receptors originated from a human donor with alopecia areata.

The genes are TRBV5-6 and TRBJ2-7; D gene ambiguous. The CDR3 covers 13 residues. Trimming cost V 1 base and J 6 bases, with 11 bases left between them. CDR1 is SGHDT and CDR2 is YYEEEE in the germline V gene. The CDR3 bases are TGTGCCAGCAGCTTGTTAGTGGGCGGCGAGCAGTACTTC. As protein: CASSLLVGGEQYF.

The chain joins TRBV5-5 to TRBJ2-3; D may be TRBD1 or TRBD2 (5 bases each). This CDR3 contains 14 residues. The V and J ends lost 2 bases and 4 bases respectively, with 11 bases between them. In germline, CDR1 is SGHKS, CDR2 YYEKEE (reference sequence). The chain's CDR3 is CASSLWGSADTQYF. CDR3 in DNA: TGTGCCAGCAGCTTATGGGGGAGTGCAGATACGCAGTATTTT.

The sample holds many counts of this clone. This chain connects TRBV15 to TRBJ2-3, with no clear D. Germline CDR1 is LNHNV and CDR2 is YYDKDF (reference sequence). This CDR3 comprises 14 residues. The V end was cut by 8 bases, the J end by 0 bases, with 12 bases between. The CDR3 loop is CATGSGRSTDTQYF. The CDR3, as DNA: TGTGCCACCGGATCTGGTAGGAGCACAGATACGCAGTATTTT.

Turning to this clone: One end of the junction is discordant with germline, which a read error may explain. The chain carries TRBV7-2 and TRBJ2-1; 8 nucleotides align to TRBD2. The CDR3 is 16 amino acids. Looked up from germline, CDR1 is SGHTA and CDR2 is FQGNSA. The CDR3 bases are TGTGCCAGCAGCTTAGGCCTAAGCGGGAGAACCGCCCTACCCCTCTTC. It yields the protein CASSLGLSGRTALPLF.

V is TRBV13 and J is TRBJ1-1; D may be TRBD1 (5 bases). V gave up 1 base and J gave up 11 bases, with 17 bases separating them. The CDR3 totals 14 residues. Germline values: CDR1 PRHDT, CDR2 FYEKMQ (reference sequence). The CDR3 reads CASSLDSGAEGAFF. The CDR3 bases are TGTGCCAGCAGCTTAGACTCCGGGGCTGAAGGCGCTTTCTTT.

This clone showed up just once. CDR3 amino acids: CASSLMGGGDEEQYF. The CDR3 DNA reads TGCGCCAGCAGCCTAATGGGGGGTGGAGATGAGGAGCAGTACTTC. The genes are TRBV4-1 and TRBJ2-7, with D possibly being TRBD2 (6 bases). CDR3 length equals 15 residues. Trimming cost V 4 bases and J 7 bases, with 20 bases left between them. Germline CDR1 and CDR2: MGHRA and YSYEKL.

V usage is TRBV7-9 and J usage is TRBJ1-5; D gene ambiguous. The V and J ends lost 5 bases and 6 bases respectively, with 14 bases between them. CDR3 length: 14 residues. Germline-derived CDR1 and CDR2 are SEHNR and FQNEAQ (reference sequence). The CDR3 bases are TGTGCCAGCAGCCTTGCCGGCAAGGCTCAGCCCCAGCATTTT. This gives the protein CASSLAGKAQPQHF.

This clone was seen more than once but under ten times. Here the CDR3 DNA reads TGCGCCAGCAGCCCCGGAGACGCGACAGATACGCAGTATTTT. Protein sequence: CASSPGDATDTQYF. V gene TRBV4-3 combines with J gene TRBJ2-3; D is ambiguous. CDR1 and CDR2 from the germline V gene are LGHNA and YSLEER. The CDR3 runs to 14 residues. Trimming shortened V by 4 bases and J by 3 bases, and 11 bases separated the two germline ends.

By sample share, this clone is medium-sized. This rearrangement joins TRBV5-5 to TRBJ2-7; D is perhaps TRBD2 (6 bases). The CDR3 has 14 amino acids. The V end was cut by 4 bases, the J end by 0 bases, with 11 bases between. Germline V CDR1 and CDR2: SGHKS, YYEKEE (reference sequence). Here the CDR3 reads CASSLIAASYEQYF. The CDR3, as DNA: TGTGCCAGCAGCCTAATAGCGGCCTCCTACGAGCAGTACTTC.

This clone occurred a few times. The CDR3 spells CAISDGPGNQPQHF. CDR3 in DNA: TGTGCCATCAGTGATGGACCAGGCAATCAGCCCCAGCATTTT. V is TRBV10-3 and J is TRBJ1-5; D ambiguous. Germline CDR1 is ENHRY and CDR2 is SYGVKD. Between the trimmed V and J ends, which lost 3 bases and 2 bases, there was a span of 8 bases. This CDR3 spans 14 amino acids.

The genes are TRBV7-8 and TRBJ2-3, with TRBD2 identical over 13 bases. There are 16 residues in the CDR3. Germline trimming cut 6 bases from V and 0 bases from J; bases unmatched to any gene: 3. CDR1 is SGHVS, CDR2 FQNEAQ, per germline. The CDR3 DNA reads TGTGCCAGCAGTTCGGGACTAGCGGGGAGCACAGATACGCAGTATTTT. Translated: CASSSGLAGSTDTQYF.

This clone has more than one count but fewer than ten. This sequence joins TRBV7-9 and TRBJ2-1; 7 positions match TRBD1. Germline V CDR1 and CDR2: SEHNR, FQNEAQ (reference sequence). This CDR3 is 13 amino acids long. V dropped 5 bases and J dropped 6; count of bases not matched to a gene: 4. The CDR3 is CASSRQGSNEQFF. The CDR3 region has the DNA TGTGCCAGCAGCCGACAGGGATCCAATGAGCAGTTCTTC. The full variable domain, rest sourced from reference TRBV7-9 and TRBJ2-1, is DTGVSQNPRHKITKRGQNVTFRCDPISEHNRLYWYRQTLGQGPEFLTYFQNEAQLEKSRLLSDRFSAERPKGSFSTLEIQRTEQGDSAMYLCASSRQGSNEQFFGPGTRLTVL.

J is TRBJ2-7 and V is TRBV10-3; TRBD1 matches 12 bases. The CDR3 has 15 amino acids. Trimming cost V 2 bases and J 7 bases; bases outside gene matches: 6. CDR1 is ENHRY and CDR2 is SYGVKD in the germline V gene. The CDR3 DNA reads as TGTGCCATCAGTGAGGCGGGACAGGGGGCGCGGGAGCAGTACTTC. Protein sequence: CAISEAGQGAREQYF.

About this clone itself: At one boundary the junction diverges from the germline segment, which might be a read error. V is TRBV5-1 and J is TRBJ2-7, with 7 bases fitting TRBD2. The CDR3 is 14 residues long. CDR1 and CDR2 (germline): SGHRS, YFSETQ. The DNA of the CDR3 is TGCGCCAGCAGCCCGGAGACTAGCTCCCACGAGCAGTACTTC. Protein sequence: CASSPETSSHEQYF.

This clone showed up just a few times. This chain links TRBV29-1 with TRBJ1-1; 9 bases align to TRBD1. With 7 bases clipped from V and 5 bases from J, the junction kept 5 bases outside the gene matches. The CDR3 consists of 12 residues. CDR1 and CDR2 from the germline V gene are SQVTM and ANQGSEA. CDR3 region: CSGGQGTTEAFF. The CDR3 coding sequence is TGCAGCGGAGGACAGGGGACGACTGAAGCTTTCTTT. Full variable domain (outside the CDR3, taken from reference TRBV29-1 and TRBJ1-1): SAVISQKPSRDICQRGTSLTIQCQVDSQVTMMFWYRQQPGQSLTLIATANQGSEATYESGFVIDKFPISRPNLTFSTLTVSNMSPEDSSIYLCSGGQGTTEAFFGQGTRLTVV.

The chain carries TRBV7-9 and TRBJ2-7; tentatively, D is TRBD2 (5 bases). The CDR3 contains 13 residues. Trimming cost V 4 bases and J 5 bases, with 12 bases left between them. Germline V gene data show CDR1 as SEHNR and CDR2 as FQNEAQ (reference sequence). For the CDR3, the DNA is TGTGCCAGCAGCTCTACTAGGTCCCACGAGCAGTACTTC. Encoded protein: CASSSTRSHEQYF.

In its sample, this clone was seen a few times. Within the sample, other DNA sequences also encode this same CDR3. V gene TRBV4-3 combines with J gene TRBJ2-6; the D is unclear. The CDR3 consists of 16 residues. Germline CDR1 is LGHNA and CDR2 is YSLEER. V lost 0 bases and J lost 0, with 6 bases in between. The CDR3 loop reads CASSQDGSSGANVLTF. The CDR3 DNA follows: TGCGCCAGCAGCCAAGATGGCAGCTCTGGGGCCAACGTCCTGACTTTC.